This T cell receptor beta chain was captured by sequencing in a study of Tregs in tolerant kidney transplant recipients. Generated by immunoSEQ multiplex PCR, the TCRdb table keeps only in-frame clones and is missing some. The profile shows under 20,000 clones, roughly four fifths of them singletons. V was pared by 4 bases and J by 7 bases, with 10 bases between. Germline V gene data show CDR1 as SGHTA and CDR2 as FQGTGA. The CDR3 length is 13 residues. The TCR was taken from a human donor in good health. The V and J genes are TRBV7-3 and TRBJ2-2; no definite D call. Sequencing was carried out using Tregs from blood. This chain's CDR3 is CASSYSASGELFF. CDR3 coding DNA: TGTGCCAGCAGCTACTCAGCGAGCGGGGAGCTGTTTTTT. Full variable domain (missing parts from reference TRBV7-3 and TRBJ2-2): GAGVSQTPSNKVTEKGKYVELRCDPISGHTALYWYRQSLGQGPEFLIYFQGTGAADDSGLPNDRFFAVRPEGSVSTLKIQRTERGDSAVYLCASSYSASGELFFGEGSRLTVL.